This T cell receptor beta chain is from a study of a mutant IDH1 vaccine in newly diagnosed glioma (dated by TCRdb to about 2021). For the wider study: Patients were given eight vaccinations, in weeks 1, 3, 5, 7, 11, 15, 19 and 23, which matched visits V03 through V10. Vaccination started 4-6 weeks after radiotherapy alone, or was given together with temozolomide cycles in the groups whose treatment included chemotherapy. Of the roughly 31 treated patients, around 60% were male and around 40% were female, and the mean age was approximately 40 years. Before enrollment, most patients had been given radiochemotherapy with temozolomide as standard therapy, while the rest had received either radiotherapy alone or temozolomide alone. Peripheral blood samples were drawn at six visits, namely V03 (baseline), V05, V07, V10, V12 and V13. For exploratory analyses, approximately 23 treated patients had longitudinal TCRB deep sequencing done wherever samples were available. The paper's findings and limits, for the study overall: Pseudoprogression appeared unrelated to alterations in the top peripheral T cell clonotypes detected by TCRB sequencing. Selection of PBMC samples for TCRB deep sequencing was based on availability. Immune responses induced by the vaccine were seen in around 94% of patients across multiple MHC alleles. It was noted by the authors that analyses of patient blood samples could not be reproduced owing to sample limitations.

Concerning this clone: Its antigen specificity is not known. Base qualities are not at hand, and no much larger clone is one base apart.

Via the germline V gene, CDR1 is KGHSH and CDR2 LQKENI. V ends up 4 bases short and J 4 bases short, with an unmatched junction base count of 4. The CDR3 contains 15 residues, cysteine and phenylalanine counted. Only CDR3 DNA remains: 45 bases, in frame from the first base. Preparation of the library involved the immunoSEQ multiplex PCR assay. The hsTCRB Kit was used according to the manufacturer's protocol to amplify rearranged TCR beta chain sequences. TCRB libraries were sequenced on an Illumina MiSeq. Per the authors' processing: The proprietary platform of the kit vendor was used for demultiplexing, trimming and gene mapping. TCRdb took over this immuneACCESS table, retaining in-frame rearrangements with V and J assigned. Such tables are incomplete; in checked studies, under half of the missing clones stem from an unresolved V gene, and the remainder is unexplained. V and J calls and clone size are those listed in that table; D and trimming were worked out from the DNA. This sample comprises tens of thousands of clones, about four fifths of them detected only once. Of the sample, about 5% falls within the top ten clones.

The time point tag for this specimen amounts to: week 23, last vaccination. Each vaccine dose, consisting of 300 ug of a 20-mer mutant IDH1 peptide in Montanide, was administered subcutaneously with topical imiquimod. The donors had newly diagnosed IDH1-mutant astrocytomas of WHO grade 3 or 4 that showed loss of nuclear ATRX. The samples were drawn from NOA16, a multicentre, single-arm, open-label phase I trial in Germany that tested a mutant IDH1 peptide vaccine in humans for the first time. Genomic DNA for TCRB sequencing was extracted from EDTA blood using the DNeasy Blood and Tissue Kit. The input for sequencing was PBMCs, taken from a glioma patient whose treatment included an IDH1 peptide vaccine. Rearrangement joined TRBV18 to TRBJ2-1; 10 of the junction bases match TRBD2. The sequence was obtained from a man in his forties or fifties with glioma. Read as DNA, the sequence is TGTGCCAGCTCACAGCTAGCGGGAGAGTACAATGAGCAGTTCTTC. It codes for CASSQLAGEYNEQFF. The full variable domain, with segments outside the CDR3 supplied by the reference TRBV18 and TRBJ2-1 proteins, appears as NAGVMQNPRHLVRRRGQEARLRCSPMKGHSHVYWYRQLPEEGLKFMVYLQKENIIDESGMPKERFSAEFPKEGPSILRIQQVVRGDSAAYFCASSQLAGEYNEQFFGPGTRLTVL.